Here is one T cell receptor (beta chain) with its context. Original processing methods: Scientists estimated how many nucleated cells there were by amplifying reference gene primers. Clones were sequenced by immunoSEQ multiplex PCR, and TCRdb holds only the in-frame ones, with some missing. V and J calls and clone size are as listed in that table; D and trimming were resolved from the DNA. The sample includes 540,000 or so clones, roughly nine tenths of them seen just once. Those enrolled in Seattle joined during active infection and were followed longitudinally afterward. This specimen belongs to a study of blood T cell repertoires in COVID-19. Looking at the study overall: Sites in the United States, Italy and Spain provided acute and convalescent COVID-19 samples. The analysed material was cDNA or gDNA that came from T cells, B-cell-depleted T cells, or PBMCs.

The source is a woman between 50 and 59 years old with COVID-19, enrolled during active disease. Sequenced input: peripheral blood.

The CDR3 nucleotides read TGTGCCAGTAGACAGGGTGTCGACTATGGCTACACCTTC. Its translation: CASRQGVDYGYTF. This chain links TRBV19 with TRBJ1-2; D may be TRBD1 (6 bases). The CDR3 is 13 amino acids. CDR1 LNHDA and CDR2 SQIVND come from the germline V gene (reference sequence). Between the trimmed V and J ends, which lost 6 bases and 3 bases, there was a span of 11 bases.